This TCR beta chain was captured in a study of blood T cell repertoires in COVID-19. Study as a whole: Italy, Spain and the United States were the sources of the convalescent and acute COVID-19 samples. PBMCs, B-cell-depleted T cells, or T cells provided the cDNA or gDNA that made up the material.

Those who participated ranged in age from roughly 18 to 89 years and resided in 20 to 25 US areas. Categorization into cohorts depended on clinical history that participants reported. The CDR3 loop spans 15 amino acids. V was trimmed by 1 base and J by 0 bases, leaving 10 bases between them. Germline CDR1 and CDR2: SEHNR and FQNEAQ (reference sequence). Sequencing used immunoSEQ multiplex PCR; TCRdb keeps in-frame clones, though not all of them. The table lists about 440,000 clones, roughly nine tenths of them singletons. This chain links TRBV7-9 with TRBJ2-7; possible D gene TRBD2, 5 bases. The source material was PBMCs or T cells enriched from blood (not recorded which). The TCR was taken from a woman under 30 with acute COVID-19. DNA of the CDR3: TGTGCCAGCAGCTTAGGAGGGCACCTCTCCTACGAGCAGTACTTC. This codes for CASSLGGHLSYEQYF. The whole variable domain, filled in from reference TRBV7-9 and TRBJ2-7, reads DTGVSQNPRHKITKRGQNVTFRCDPISEHNRLYWYRQTLGQGPEFLTYFQNEAQLEKSRLLSDRFSAERPKGSFSTLEIQRTEQGDSAMYLCASSLGGHLSYEQYFGPGTRLTVT.